Shown below are 14 T cell receptor beta chains from a single sample sequenced in a study of blood T cells in healthy people across ages. It was with a sample-barcoded 5' primer and a J-beta primer mix that a second PCR of roughly 7 to 12 cycles was run. MiXCR, run by TCRdb on the 5' RACE reads, gives a single entry per CDR3 protein. Among around 1,500,000 distinct CDR3 sequences listed, roughly 28% were seen once. The source material was blood. The receptors originated from a young woman in good health.

This clonotype was recorded at least ten times. The V call is TRBV18, the J call TRBJ1-2; no clear D gene. The germline V and J ends were trimmed by 3 bases and 8 bases, with 10 bases remaining between them. CDR1 and CDR2 (germline): KGHSH, LQKENI. The CDR3 is 12 amino acids. CDR3 nucleotides: TGTGCCAGCTCACCGGCCGGGGAGGGCTACACCTTC. Amino acids: CASSPAGEGYTF.

The sample holds many counts of this clonotype. The chain recombines TRBV18 with TRBJ2-7, with 11 bases matching TRBD2. V shed 8 bases and J 1 base; nucleotides not matched to a gene: 7. Germline loops: CDR1 KGHSH, CDR2 LQKENI. This CDR3 comprises 15 residues. The CDR3 spells CASSPTSGGSYEQYF. CDR3 DNA: TGTGCCAGCAGCCCCACTAGCGGGGGTTCCTACGAGCAGTACTTC.

The V and J genes are TRBV7-9 and TRBJ2-7; TRBD2 might be the D (6 bases). The V end lost 1 base, the J end lost 3 bases, and 16 bases lay between the germline ends. Germline-derived CDR1 and CDR2 are SEHNR and FQNEAQ (reference sequence). The CDR3 length is 16 residues. The DNA of the CDR3 is TGTGCCAGCAGCTTAGGGGAAGGATTGGGACTCTACGAGCAGTACTTC. Encoded protein: CASSLGEGLGLYEQYF. Looking up the rest from reference TRBV7-9 and TRBJ2-7 gives the full variable domain: DTGVSQNPRHKITKRGQNVTFRCDPISEHNRLYWYRQTLGQGPEFLTYFQNEAQLEKSRLLSDRFSAERPKGSFSTLEIQRTEQGDSAMYLCASSLGEGLGLYEQYFGPGTRLTVT.

This clonotype showed up many times. The chain couples TRBV29-1 to TRBJ2-7; possibly TRBD1 for D (5 bases). CDR3 length: 12 residues. Trimming left V 7 bases short and J 6 bases short, with 16 bases between. Germline CDR1 is SQVTM and CDR2 is ANQGSEA. The CDR3 spells CSGVQGDTEQYF. The CDR3 coding sequence is TGCAGCGGGGTTCAGGGTGACACCGAGCAGTACTTC.

The J gene is TRBJ1-2, the V gene TRBV27; 9 positions match TRBD1. The CDR3 spans 15 residues. CDR1 is MNHEY and CDR2 is SMNVEV in the germline V gene (reference sequence). V lost 4 bases to trimming and J lost 6 bases; unmatched junction nucleotides: 9. CDR3 bases: TGTGCCAGCAGTTCCCGACAGGGGGGAATAAATGGCTACACCTTC. Translation gives CASSSRQGGINGYTF.

The rearrangement joins TRBV7-9 to TRBJ2-3; 10 positions match TRBD1. Per the germline V gene, CDR1 is SEHNR and CDR2 is FQNEAQ (reference sequence). With V trimmed by 3 bases and J by 3 bases, 6 bases remained unmatched. CDR3 length equals 16 residues. The CDR3 nucleotides are TGTGCCAGCAGCTTGGGGACAGGGGAGAAAACAGATACGCAGTATTTT. This encodes CASSLGTGEKTDTQYF.

CDR3 DNA: TGCGCCAGCAGCCTGAACCCCGGGACAGGGTCTTACAATGAGCAGTTCTTC. It encodes CASSLNPGTGSYNEQFF. This sequence joins TRBV4-1 and TRBJ2-1; TRBD1 agrees at 9 bases. This CDR3 has 17 residues. V lost 4 bases and J lost 4; bases outside the gene matches: 11. Germline-derived CDR1 and CDR2 are MGHRA and YSYEKL.

The chain employs TRBV7-2 and TRBJ1-2; D is undetermined. The CDR3 loop spans 15 amino acids. Germline assignment: CDR1 SGHTA and CDR2 FQGNSA. With 1 base removed from V and 3 bases from J, the gap between germline ends came to 12 bases. CDR3 amino acids: CASSLGQGFDYGYTF. The CDR3 bases are TGTGCCAGCAGCTTAGGTCAAGGTTTTGACTATGGCTACACCTTC.

The rearrangement uses TRBV11-2 and TRBJ2-5, with D perhaps being TRBD1 or TRBD2 (6 bases each). V was pared by 6 bases and J by 6 bases, with 14 bases between. This CDR3 comprises 13 residues. The germline gives CDR1 SGHAT, CDR2 FQNNGV. DNA of the CDR3: TGTGCCAGCAGACTACTTGGGGGGCAGACCCAGTACTTC. Encoded protein: CASRLLGGQTQYF.

This clonotype was seen ten or more times. This chain links TRBV7-2 with TRBJ2-3, with 10 bases that match TRBD2. In germline, CDR1 is SGHTA, CDR2 FQGNSA. The CDR3 length is 18 residues. J lost 8 bases, V lost 5 bases, and 19 bases had no gene match. Here the CDR3 DNA reads TGTGCCAGCAGCCCTAAACGGGGAGCGGGAGGGCCAATCGGTACGCAGTATTTT. It specifies CASSPKRGAGGPIGTQYF.

The chain links TRBV3-1 to TRBJ2-7; D unresolved. The V gene's germline CDR1 is LGHDT and CDR2 YNNKEL (reference sequence). The CDR3 is made up of 14 amino acids. Trimming took off 1 base at V and 7 bases at J, with 14 bases between the two ends. As DNA, the CDR3 is TGTGCCAGCAGCCAAGCCACGGGTTACAATGAGCAGTACTTC. This gives the protein CASSQATGYNEQYF.

Points on this clonotype: This may be a read error: a much more frequent sequence differs by one nucleotide. This sequence joins TRBV20-1 and TRBJ2-1, with 13 positions matching TRBD2. Germline V lookup: CDR1 DFQATT, CDR2 SNEGSKA (reference sequence). CDR3 length: 14 residues. The CDR3 DNA follows: TGCAATGCTAGGGGACTAGCGGGGTTTGATGAGCAGTTCTTC. Translation: CNARGLAGFDEQFF.

The rearrangement uses TRBV2 and TRBJ1-2, with D possibly being TRBD1 (5 bases). The CDR3 runs to 14 residues. V shed 11 bases and J shed 5 bases, with 21 bases lying between them. Germline-derived CDR1 and CDR2 are SNHLY and FYNNEI. As DNA, the CDR3 is TGTGCCGCAGCGGGCGTGGGGGGTGGGTATGGCTACACCTTC. This gives the protein CAAAGVGGGYGYTF.

J is TRBJ1-5 and V is TRBV6-2 or TRBV6-3, with 7 bases matching TRBD1. Germline V gene lookup returns CDR1 MNHEY and CDR2 SVGEGT. The length of the CDR3 is 22 residues. Germline trimming cut 0 bases from V and 1 base from J; bases unmatched to any gene: 21. As DNA, the CDR3 is TGTGCCAGCAGTTACTCGAGCCACCGTGGGACAGAGGAGGTGTGGAGCAATCAGCCCCAGCATTTT. Its protein is CASSYSSHRGTEEVWSNQPQHF.